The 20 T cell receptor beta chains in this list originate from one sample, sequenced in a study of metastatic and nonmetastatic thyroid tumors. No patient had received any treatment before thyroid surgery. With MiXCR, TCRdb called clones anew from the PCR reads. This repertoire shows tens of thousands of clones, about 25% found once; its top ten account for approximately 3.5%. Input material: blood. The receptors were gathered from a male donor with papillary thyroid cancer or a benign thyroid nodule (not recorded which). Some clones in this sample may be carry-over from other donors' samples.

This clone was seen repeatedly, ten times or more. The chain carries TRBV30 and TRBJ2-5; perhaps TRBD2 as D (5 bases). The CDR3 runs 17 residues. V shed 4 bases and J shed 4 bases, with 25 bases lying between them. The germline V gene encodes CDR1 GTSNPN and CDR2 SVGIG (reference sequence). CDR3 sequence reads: CAWTNWERPLAGETQYF. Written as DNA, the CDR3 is TGTGCCTGGACCAACTGGGAGAGACCCCTGGCGGGAGAGACCCAGTACTTC.

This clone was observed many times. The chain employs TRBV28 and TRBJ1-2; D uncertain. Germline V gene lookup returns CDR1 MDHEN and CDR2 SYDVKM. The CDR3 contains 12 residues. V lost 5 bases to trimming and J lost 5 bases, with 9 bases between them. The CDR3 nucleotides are TGTGCCAGCAGTCCTGGACGGTATGGCTACACCTTC. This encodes CASSPGRYGYTF.

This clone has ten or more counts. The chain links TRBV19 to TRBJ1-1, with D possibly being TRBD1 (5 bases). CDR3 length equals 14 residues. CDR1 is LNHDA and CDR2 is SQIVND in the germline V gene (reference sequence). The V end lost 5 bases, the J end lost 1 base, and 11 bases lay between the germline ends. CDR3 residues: CASSLRDANTEAFF. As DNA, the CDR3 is TGTGCCAGTAGTCTAAGGGACGCGAACACTGAAGCTTTCTTT.

CDR3 amino acids: CASRTENTGELFF. CDR3 sequence (DNA): TGTGCCAGCAGAACGGAGAACACCGGGGAGCTGTTTTTT. The chain links TRBV6-4 to TRBJ2-2; D gene uncertain. Trimming cost V 6 bases and J 1 base, with 6 bases left between them. The CDR3 consists of 13 residues. Germline lookup yields CDR1 MRHNA and CDR2 SNTAGT.

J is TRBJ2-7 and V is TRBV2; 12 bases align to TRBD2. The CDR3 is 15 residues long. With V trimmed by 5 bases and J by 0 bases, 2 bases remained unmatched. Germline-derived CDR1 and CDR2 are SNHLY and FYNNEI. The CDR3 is CASSTSGRSSYEQYF. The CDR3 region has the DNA TGTGCCAGCAGTACTAGCGGGAGGAGCTCCTACGAGCAGTACTTC.

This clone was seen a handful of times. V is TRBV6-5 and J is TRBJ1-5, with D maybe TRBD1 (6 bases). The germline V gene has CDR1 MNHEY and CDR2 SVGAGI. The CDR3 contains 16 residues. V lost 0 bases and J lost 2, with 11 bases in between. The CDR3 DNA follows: TGTGCCAGCAGTTACTCGGAGGGGGGATGCAATCAGCCCCAGCATTTT. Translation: CASSYSEGGCNQPQHF.

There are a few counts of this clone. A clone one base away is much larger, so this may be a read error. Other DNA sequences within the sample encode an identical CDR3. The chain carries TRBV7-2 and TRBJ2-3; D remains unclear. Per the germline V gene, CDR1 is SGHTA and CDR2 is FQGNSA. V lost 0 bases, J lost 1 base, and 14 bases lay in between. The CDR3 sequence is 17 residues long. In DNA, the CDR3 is TGTGCCAGCAGCTTAGCTGGTGGTGGAATAGGCACAGATACGCAGTATTTT. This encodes CASSLAGGGIGTDTQYF. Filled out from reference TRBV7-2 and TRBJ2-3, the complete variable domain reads GAGVSQSPSNKVTEKGKDVELRCDPISGHTALYWYRQSLGQGLEFLIYFQGNSAPDKSGLPSDRFSAERTGGSVSTLTIQRTQQEDSAVYLCASSLAGGGIGTDTQYFGPGTRLTVL.

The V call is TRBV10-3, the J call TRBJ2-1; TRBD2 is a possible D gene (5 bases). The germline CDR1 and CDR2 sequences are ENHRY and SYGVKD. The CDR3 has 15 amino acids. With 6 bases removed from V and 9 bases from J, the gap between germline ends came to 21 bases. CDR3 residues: CAISGGSERVTEQFF. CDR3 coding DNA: TGTGCCATCAGCGGTGGTAGCGAAAGGGTCACTGAGCAGTTCTTC.

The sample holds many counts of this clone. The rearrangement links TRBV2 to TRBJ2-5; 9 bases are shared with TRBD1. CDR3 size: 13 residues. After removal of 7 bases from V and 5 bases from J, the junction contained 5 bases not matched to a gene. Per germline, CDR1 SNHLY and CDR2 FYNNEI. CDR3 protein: CASTRTGAETQYF. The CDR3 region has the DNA TGTGCCAGCACCAGGACAGGGGCCGAGACCCAGTACTTC.

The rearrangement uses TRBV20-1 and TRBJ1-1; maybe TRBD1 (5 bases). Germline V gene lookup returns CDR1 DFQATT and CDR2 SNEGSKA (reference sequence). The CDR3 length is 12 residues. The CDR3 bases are TGCAGCTCCCATGGGGGGAACACTGAAGCTTTCTTT. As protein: CSSHGGNTEAFF.

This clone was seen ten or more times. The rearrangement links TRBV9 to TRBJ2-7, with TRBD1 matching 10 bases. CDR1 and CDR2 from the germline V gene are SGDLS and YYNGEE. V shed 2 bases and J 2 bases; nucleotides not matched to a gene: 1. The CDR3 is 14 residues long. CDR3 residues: CASSVGQGPYEQYF. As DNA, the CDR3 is TGTGCCAGCAGCGTGGGACAGGGGCCCTACGAGCAGTACTTC.

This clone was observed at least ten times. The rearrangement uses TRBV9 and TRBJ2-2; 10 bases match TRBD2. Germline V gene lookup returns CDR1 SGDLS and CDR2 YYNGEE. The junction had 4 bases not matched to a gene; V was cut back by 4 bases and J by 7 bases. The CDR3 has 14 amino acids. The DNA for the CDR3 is TGTGCCAGCAGCCCTAGCGGGAGAGACGGGGAGCTGTTTTTT. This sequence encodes CASSPSGRDGELFF.

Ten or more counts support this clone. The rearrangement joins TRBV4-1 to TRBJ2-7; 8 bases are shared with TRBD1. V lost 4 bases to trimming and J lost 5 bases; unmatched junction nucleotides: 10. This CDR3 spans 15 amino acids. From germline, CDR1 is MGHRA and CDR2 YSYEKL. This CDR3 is CASSLTGQGVNEQYF. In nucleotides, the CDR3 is TGCGCCAGCAGCCTCACAGGACAGGGTGTCAACGAGCAGTACTTC.

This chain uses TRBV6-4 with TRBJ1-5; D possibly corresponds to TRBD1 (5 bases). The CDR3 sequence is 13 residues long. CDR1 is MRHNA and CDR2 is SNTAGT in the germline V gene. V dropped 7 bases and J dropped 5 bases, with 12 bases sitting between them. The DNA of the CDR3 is TGTGCCAGCAAGGGTGGCAGGGATCAGCCCCAGCATTTT. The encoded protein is CASKGGRDQPQHF.

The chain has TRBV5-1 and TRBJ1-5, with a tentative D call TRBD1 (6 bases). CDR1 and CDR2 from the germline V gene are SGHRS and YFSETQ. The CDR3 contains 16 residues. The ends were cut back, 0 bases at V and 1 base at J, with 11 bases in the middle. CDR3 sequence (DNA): TGCGCCAGCAGCTTGGGGCCTCAGGGGAGCAATCAGCCCCAGCATTTT. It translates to CASSLGPQGSNQPQHF. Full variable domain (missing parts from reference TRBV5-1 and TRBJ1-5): KAGVTQTPRYLIKTRGQQVTLSCSPISGHRSVSWYQQTPGQGLQFLFEYFSETQRNKGNFPGRFSGRQFSNSRSEMNVSTLELGDSALYLCASSLGPQGSNQPQHFGDGTRLSIL.

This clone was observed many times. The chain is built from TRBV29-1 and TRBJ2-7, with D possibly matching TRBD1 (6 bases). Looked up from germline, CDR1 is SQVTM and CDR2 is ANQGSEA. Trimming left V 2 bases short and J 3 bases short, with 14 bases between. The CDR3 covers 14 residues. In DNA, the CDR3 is TGCAGCGTTGAAAGCCAGGGGCCTCACTACGAGCAGTACTTC. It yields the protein CSVESQGPHYEQYF.

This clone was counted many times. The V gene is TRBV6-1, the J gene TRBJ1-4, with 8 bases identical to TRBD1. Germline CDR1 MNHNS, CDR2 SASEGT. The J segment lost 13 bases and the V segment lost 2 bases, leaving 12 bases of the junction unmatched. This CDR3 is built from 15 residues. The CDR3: CASSELGFSGGLLFF. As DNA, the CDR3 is TGTGCCAGCAGTGAATTAGGTTTTTCAGGGGGCTTACTGTTTTTT.

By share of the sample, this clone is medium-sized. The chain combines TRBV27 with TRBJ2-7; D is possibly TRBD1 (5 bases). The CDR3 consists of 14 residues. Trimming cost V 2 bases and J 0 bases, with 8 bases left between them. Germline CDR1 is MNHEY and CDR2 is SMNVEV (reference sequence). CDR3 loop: CASSLQGPSYEQYF. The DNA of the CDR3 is TGTGCCAGCAGTTTACAGGGCCCCTCCTACGAGCAGTACTTC.

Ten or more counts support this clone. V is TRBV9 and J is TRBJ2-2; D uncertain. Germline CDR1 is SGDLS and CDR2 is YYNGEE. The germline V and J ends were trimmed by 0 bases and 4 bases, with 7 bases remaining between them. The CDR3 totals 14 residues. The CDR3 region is CASSVAWSTGELFF. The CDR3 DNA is TGTGCCAGCAGCGTAGCTTGGTCCACCGGGGAGCTGTTTTTT.

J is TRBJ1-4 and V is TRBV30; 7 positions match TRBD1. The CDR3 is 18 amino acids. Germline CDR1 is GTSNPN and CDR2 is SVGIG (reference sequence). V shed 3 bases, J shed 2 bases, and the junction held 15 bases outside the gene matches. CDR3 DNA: TGTGCCTGGAGCCCGGGACAGCAAACTCGTTCGACTAATGAAAAACTGTTTTTT. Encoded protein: CAWSPGQQTRSTNEKLFF. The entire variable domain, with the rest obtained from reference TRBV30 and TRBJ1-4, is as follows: SQTIHQWPATLVQPVGSPLSLECTVEGTSNPNLYWYRQAAGRGLQLLFYSVGIGQISSEVPQNLSASRPQDRQFILSSKKLLLSDSGFYLCAWSPGQQTRSTNEKLFFGSGTQLSVL.